This record covers a single T cell receptor beta chain. What it binds is unknown. The data originate from a study of PD-1 blockade in classical Hodgkin lymphoma. Whole-study results and caveats: Diminished baseline TCR diversity has been reported in newly diagnosed patients relative to healthy donors.

TCRdb's table, derived via immunoSEQ multiplex PCR, lists solely in-frame clones and lacks some. Among 55,000 to 75,000 clones listed, more than 85% were seen once. With no exception, relapse followed autologous stem cell transplantation in all patients, and brentuximab vedotin exposure varied. Between the trimmed V and J ends, which lost 6 bases and 0 bases, there was a span of 12 bases. The CDR3 is made up of 15 amino acids. CDR1 and CDR2 (germline): MNHEY, SVGAGI. The gene calls are TRBV6-5 and TRBJ1-3; D may be TRBD1 (6 bases). Sequenced here: peripheral blood mononuclear cells (PBMCs), sampled at baseline. The origin of this receptor is a human donor with classical Hodgkin lymphoma. The CDR3 region is CASSIDRSSGNTIYF. The CDR3 region has the DNA TGTGCCAGCAGCATAGACAGGTCCTCTGGAAACACCATATATTTT.